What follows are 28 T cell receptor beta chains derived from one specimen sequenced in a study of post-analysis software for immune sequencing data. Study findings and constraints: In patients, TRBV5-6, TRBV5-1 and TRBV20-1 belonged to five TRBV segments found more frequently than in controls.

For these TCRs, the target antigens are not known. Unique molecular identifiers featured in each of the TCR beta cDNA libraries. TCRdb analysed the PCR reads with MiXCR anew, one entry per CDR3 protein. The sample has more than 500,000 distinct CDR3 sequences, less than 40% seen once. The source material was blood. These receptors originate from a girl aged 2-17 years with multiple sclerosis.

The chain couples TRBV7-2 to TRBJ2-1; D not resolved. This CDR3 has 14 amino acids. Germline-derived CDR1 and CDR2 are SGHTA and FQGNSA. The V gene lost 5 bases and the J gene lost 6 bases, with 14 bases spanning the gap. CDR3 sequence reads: CASSRLQIRNEQFF. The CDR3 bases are TGTGCCAGCAGCCGATTGCAGATACGCAATGAGCAGTTCTTC.

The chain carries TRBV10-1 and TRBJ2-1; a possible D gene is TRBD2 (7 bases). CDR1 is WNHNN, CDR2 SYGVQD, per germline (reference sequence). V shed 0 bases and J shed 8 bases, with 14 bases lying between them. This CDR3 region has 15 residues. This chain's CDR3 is CASSESGGPRDEQFF. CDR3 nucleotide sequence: TGCGCCAGCAGTGAGTCGGGGGGGCCTAGGGATGAGCAGTTCTTC.

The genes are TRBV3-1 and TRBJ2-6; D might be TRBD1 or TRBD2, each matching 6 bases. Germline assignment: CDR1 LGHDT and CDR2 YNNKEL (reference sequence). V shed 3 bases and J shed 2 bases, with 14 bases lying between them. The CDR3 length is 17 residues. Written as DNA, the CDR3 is TGTGCCAGCAGCCATTCCCCCGGGGGCCCTGGGGCCAACGTCCTGACTTTC. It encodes CASSHSPGGPGANVLTF.

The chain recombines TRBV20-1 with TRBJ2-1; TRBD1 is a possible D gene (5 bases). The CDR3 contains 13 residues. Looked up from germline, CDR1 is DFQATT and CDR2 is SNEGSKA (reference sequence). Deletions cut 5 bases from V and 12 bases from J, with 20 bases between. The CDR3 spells CSAPFINSGAQFF. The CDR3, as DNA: TGCAGTGCTCCCTTCATCAATTCTGGGGCGCAGTTCTTC.

CDR3 sequence (DNA): TGTGCCAGCAGCCGAGACGGGGCTACGCAGTATTTT. Translating gives CASSRDGATQYF. This chain joins TRBV3-1 and TRBJ2-3; D may be TRBD1 or TRBD2 (5 bases each). Trimming cost V 4 bases and J 8 bases, with 10 bases left between them. CDR3 length equals 12 residues. Germline loops: CDR1 LGHDT, CDR2 YNNKEL (reference sequence).

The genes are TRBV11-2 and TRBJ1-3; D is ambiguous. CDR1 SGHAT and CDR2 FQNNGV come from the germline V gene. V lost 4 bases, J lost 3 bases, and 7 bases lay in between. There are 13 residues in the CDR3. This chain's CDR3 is CASSYLGGNTIYF. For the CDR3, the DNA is TGTGCCAGCAGCTATCTTGGTGGAAACACCATATATTTT. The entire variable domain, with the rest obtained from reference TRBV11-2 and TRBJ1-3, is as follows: EAGVAQSPRYKIIEKRQSVAFWCNPISGHATLYWYQQILGQGPKLLIQFQNNGVVDDSQLPKDRFSAERLKGVDSTLKIQPAKLEDSAVYLCASSYLGGNTIYFGEGSWLTVV.

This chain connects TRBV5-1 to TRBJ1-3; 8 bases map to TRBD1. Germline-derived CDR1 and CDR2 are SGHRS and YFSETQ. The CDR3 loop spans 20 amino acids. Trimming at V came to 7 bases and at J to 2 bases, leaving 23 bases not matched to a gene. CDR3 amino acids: CASGKEGQGALRAAGNTIYF. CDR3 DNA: TGCGCCAGCGGTAAAGAAGGGCAGGGGGCATTAAGGGCTGCTGGAAACACCATATATTTT.

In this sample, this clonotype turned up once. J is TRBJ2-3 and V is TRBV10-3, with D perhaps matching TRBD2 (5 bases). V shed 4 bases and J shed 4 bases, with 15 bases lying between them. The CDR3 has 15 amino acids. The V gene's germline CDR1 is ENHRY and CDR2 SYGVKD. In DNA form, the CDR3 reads TGTGCCATCAGTGGGGGAGCAGACCACTCAGATACGCAGTATTTT. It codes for CAISGGADHSDTQYF.

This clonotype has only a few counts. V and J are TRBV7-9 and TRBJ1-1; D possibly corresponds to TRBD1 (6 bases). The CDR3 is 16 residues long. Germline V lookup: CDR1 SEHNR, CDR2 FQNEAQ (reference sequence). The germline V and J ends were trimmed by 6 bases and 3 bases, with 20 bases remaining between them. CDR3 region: CASRKYQGLLDTEAFF. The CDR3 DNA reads TGTGCCAGCAGGAAATATCAGGGGCTACTGGACACTGAAGCTTTCTTT.

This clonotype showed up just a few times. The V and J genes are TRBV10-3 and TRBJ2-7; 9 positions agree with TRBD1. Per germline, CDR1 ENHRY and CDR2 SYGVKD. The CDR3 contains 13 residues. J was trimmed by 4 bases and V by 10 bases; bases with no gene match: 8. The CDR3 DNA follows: TGTGCCAGCTTACAGGGGGCAGCGTACGAGCAGTACTTC. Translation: CASLQGAAYEQYF.

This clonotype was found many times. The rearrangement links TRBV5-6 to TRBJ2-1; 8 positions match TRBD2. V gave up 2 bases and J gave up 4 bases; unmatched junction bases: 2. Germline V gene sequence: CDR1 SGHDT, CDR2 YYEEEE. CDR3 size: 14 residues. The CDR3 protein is CASSFRGGYNEQFF. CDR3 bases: TGTGCCAGCAGCTTTCGCGGGGGGTACAATGAGCAGTTCTTC.

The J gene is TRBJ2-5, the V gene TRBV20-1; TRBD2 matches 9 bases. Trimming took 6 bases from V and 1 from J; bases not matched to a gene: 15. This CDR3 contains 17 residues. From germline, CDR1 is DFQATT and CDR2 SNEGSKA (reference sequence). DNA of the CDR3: TGCAGTGCCGTCGCTGCGGGGGGGAACCTGGGCCAAGAGACCCAGTACTTC. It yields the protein CSAVAAGGNLGQETQYF.

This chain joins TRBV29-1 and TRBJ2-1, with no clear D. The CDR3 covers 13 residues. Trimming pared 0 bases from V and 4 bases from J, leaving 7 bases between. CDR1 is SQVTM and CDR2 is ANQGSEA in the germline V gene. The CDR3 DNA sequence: TGCAGCGTTGAAGATCTAGGGTACAATGAGCAGTTCTTC. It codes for CSVEDLGYNEQFF.

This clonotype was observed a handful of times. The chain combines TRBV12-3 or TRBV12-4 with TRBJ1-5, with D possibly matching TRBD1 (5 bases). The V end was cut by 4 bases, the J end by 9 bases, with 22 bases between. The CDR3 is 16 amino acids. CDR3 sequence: CASSYWSGVPGRPQHF. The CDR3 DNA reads TGTGCCAGCAGTTACTGGTCGGGGGTTCCTGGTAGGCCCCAGCATTTT.

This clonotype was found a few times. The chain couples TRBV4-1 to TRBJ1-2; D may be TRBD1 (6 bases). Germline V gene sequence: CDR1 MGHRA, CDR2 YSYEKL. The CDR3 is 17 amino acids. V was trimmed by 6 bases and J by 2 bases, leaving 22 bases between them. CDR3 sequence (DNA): TGCGCCAGCAGTAGCGGATGGACAGCCGAATTGAACTATGGCTACACCTTC. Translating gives CASSSGWTAELNYGYTF.

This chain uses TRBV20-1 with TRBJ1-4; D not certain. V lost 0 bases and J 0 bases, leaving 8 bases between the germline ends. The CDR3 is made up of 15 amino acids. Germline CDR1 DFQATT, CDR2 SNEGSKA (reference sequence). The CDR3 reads CSARDTSSTNEKLFF. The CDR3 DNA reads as TGCAGTGCTAGAGATACGAGTTCAACTAATGAAAAACTGTTTTTT.

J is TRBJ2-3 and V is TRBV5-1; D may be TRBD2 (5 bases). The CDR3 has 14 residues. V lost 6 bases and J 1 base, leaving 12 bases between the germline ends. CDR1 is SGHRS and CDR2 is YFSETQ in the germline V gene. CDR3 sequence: CASTEGGRTDTQYF. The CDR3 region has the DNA TGCGCCAGCACCGAGGGTGGGCGCACAGATACGCAGTATTTT.

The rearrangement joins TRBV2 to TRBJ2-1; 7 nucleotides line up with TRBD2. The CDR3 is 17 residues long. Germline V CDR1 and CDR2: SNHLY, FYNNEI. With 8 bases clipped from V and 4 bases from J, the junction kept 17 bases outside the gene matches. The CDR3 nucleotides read TGTGCCAGCTTGCCAAGCGGGGTCTCACTTTTTTACAATGAGCAGTTCTTC. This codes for CASLPSGVSLFYNEQFF.

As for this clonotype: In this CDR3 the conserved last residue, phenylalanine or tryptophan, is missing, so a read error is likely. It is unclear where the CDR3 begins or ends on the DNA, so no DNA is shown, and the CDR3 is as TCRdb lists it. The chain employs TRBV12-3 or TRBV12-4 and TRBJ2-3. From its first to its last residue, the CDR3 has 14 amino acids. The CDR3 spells CASSPRVRADTEYS.

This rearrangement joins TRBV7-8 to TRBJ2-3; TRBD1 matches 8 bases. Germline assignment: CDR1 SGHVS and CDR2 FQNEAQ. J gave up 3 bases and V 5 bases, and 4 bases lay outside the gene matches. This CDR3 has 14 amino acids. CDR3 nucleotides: TGTGCCAGCAGCACCCGGACAGGGACAGATACGCAGTATTTT. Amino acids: CASSTRTGTDTQYF.

The CDR3 protein is CASSYADRVSPGANVLTF. CDR3 sequence (DNA): TGTGCCAGCAGCTACGCGGACAGGGTCTCCCCAGGGGCCAACGTCCTGACTTTC. The rearrangement uses TRBV6-5 and TRBJ2-6; 8 bases match TRBD1. This CDR3 has 18 residues. From germline, CDR1 is MNHEY and CDR2 SVGAGI. With V trimmed by 6 bases and J by 4 bases, 14 bases remained unmatched.

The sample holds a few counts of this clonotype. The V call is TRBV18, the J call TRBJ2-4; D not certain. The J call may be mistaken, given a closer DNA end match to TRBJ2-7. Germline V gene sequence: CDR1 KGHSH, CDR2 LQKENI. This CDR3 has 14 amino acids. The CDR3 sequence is CASSPSGSNHEQYF. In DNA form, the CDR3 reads TGTGCCAGCTCCCCTTCGGGCAGTAACCACGAGCAGTACTTC.

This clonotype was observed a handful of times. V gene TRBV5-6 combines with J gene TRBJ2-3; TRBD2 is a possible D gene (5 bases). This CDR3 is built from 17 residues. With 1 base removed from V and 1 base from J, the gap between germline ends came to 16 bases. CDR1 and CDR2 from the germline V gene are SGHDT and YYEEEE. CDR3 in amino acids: CASSLNSGWGGTDTQYF. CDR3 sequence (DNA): TGTGCCAGCAGCTTGAATTCGGGATGGGGAGGCACAGATACGCAGTATTTT.

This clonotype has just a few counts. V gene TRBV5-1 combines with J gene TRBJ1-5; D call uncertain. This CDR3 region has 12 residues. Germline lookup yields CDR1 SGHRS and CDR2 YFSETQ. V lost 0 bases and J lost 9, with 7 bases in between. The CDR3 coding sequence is TGCGCCAGCAGCTTGGGAGACGGGCCCCAGCATTTT. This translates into CASSLGDGPQHF. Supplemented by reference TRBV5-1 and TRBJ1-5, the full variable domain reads KAGVTQTPRYLIKTRGQQVTLSCSPISGHRSVSWYQQTPGQGLQFLFEYFSETQRNKGNFPGRFSGRQFSNSRSEMNVSTLELGDSALYLCASSLGDGPQHFGDGTRLSIL.

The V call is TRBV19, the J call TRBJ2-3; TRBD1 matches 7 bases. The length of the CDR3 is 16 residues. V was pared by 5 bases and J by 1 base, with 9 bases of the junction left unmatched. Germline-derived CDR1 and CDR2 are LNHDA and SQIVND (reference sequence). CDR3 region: CASSSRGQRGTDTQYF. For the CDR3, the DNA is TGTGCCAGTAGTTCCAGGGGACAGAGGGGCACAGATACGCAGTATTTT.

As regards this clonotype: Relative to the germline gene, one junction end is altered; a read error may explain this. The CDR3 reads CASSYNGNSPRHF. The CDR3 nucleotides read TGTGCCAGCAGCTACAACGGGAATTCACCCCGCCACTTT. The chain links TRBV7-2 to TRBJ1-6; D remains ambiguous. Germline values: CDR1 SGHTA, CDR2 FQGNSA. This CDR3 spans 13 amino acids.

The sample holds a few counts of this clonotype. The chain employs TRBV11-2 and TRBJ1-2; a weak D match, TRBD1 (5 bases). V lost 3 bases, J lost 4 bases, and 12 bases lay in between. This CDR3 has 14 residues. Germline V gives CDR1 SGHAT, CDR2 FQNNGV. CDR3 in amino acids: CASSFQTEGYGYTF. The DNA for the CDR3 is TGTGCCAGCAGCTTCCAGACAGAGGGCTATGGCTACACCTTC.

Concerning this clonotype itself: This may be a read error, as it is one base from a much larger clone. CDR3 amino acids: CASSYGVYGYTF. As DNA, the CDR3 is TGTGCCAGCAGTTACGGCGTCTATGGCTACACCTTC. The V call is TRBV6-2 or TRBV6-3, the J call TRBJ1-2; D remains unclear. CDR3 length: 12 residues. V was trimmed by 2 bases and J by 4 bases, leaving 5 bases between them. Germline V gene sequence: CDR1 MNHEY, CDR2 SVGEGT.